These 21 T cell receptor beta chains came from one sample sequenced in a study of response to subunit inactivated influenza vaccine. From the RT-PCR reads, TCRdb called clonotypes with MiXCR, one entry per CDR3 protein. The sample records about 650,000 distinct CDR3 sequences, less than 20% being singletons. Sequencing used PBMCs from blood, obtained 12 days after vaccination. All receptors come from a man aged 50 to 60 who received an inactivated influenza vaccine.

The rearrangement joins TRBV20-1 to TRBJ1-2; a weak D match, TRBD1 (6 bases). The CDR3 consists of 13 residues. The germline V gene has CDR1 DFQATT and CDR2 SNEGSKA (reference sequence). The V end was cut by 3 bases, the J end by 10 bases, with 18 bases between. CDR3 residues: CSASGRGSIIYTF. The CDR3 coding sequence is TGCAGTGCTAGTGGGAGGGGGTCCATAATCTACACCTTC.

The chain employs TRBV10-3 and TRBJ2-5; perhaps TRBD1 as D (6 bases). This CDR3 is 14 amino acids long. Germline-derived CDR1 and CDR2 are ENHRY and SYGVKD. Trimming removed 4 bases from V and 0 bases from J, with 9 bases in between. This chain's CDR3 is CAISGGQYQETQYF. The CDR3 nucleotides read TGTGCCATCAGTGGTGGACAGTACCAAGAGACCCAGTACTTC.

The V and J genes are TRBV29-1 and TRBJ2-2; 9 nucleotides line up with TRBD1. Germline values: CDR1 SQVTM, CDR2 ANQGSEA. The junction had 6 bases not matched to a gene; V was cut back by 5 bases and J by 5 bases. This CDR3 has 14 residues. The CDR3 is CSVPTGGETGELFF. The DNA for the CDR3 is TGCAGCGTTCCAACAGGGGGCGAGACCGGGGAGCTGTTTTTT.

A few counts support this clonotype. The chain uses TRBV2 and TRBJ1-2, with D perhaps matching TRBD1 (6 bases). Germline CDR1 is SNHLY and CDR2 is FYNNEI. The V end was cut by 3 bases, the J end by 5 bases, with 10 bases between. The length of the CDR3 is 13 residues. Here the CDR3 DNA reads TGTGCCAGCAGTGATTACAGGGTTTATGGCTACACCTTC. Its translation is CASSDYRVYGYTF.

This clonotype was counted once. V gene TRBV14 combines with J gene TRBJ1-6, with 9 bases aligning to TRBD1. The CDR3 runs 14 residues. Germline trimming cut 4 bases from V and 10 bases from J; bases unmatched to any gene: 5. Germline V gives CDR1 SGHDN, CDR2 FVKESK. The CDR3 reads CASSPRDRDSPLHF. Written as DNA, the CDR3 is TGTGCCAGCAGCCCCCGGGACAGGGACTCACCCCTCCACTTT.

The V and J genes are TRBV11-2 and TRBJ2-3; 8 bases agree with TRBD2. The germline gives CDR1 SGHAT, CDR2 FQNNGV. After removal of 8 bases from V and 1 base from J, the junction contained 11 bases not matched to a gene. The CDR3 contains 16 residues. CDR3 sequence (DNA): TGTGCCAGCCAGGATCCGGGGGGGGCCCGCACAGATACGCAGTATTTT. It yields the protein CASQDPGGARTDTQYF.

With respect to this clonotype: Given a much more abundant clone one base away, this may be a read error. The chain combines TRBV12-3 or TRBV12-4 with TRBJ2-7, with a tentative D call TRBD1 (5 bases). This CDR3 region has 15 residues. V shed 5 bases and J shed 0 bases, with 14 bases lying between them. CDR3 sequence: CASSAKRQSSYEQYF. As DNA, the CDR3 is TGTGCCAGCAGTGCAAAGAGACAGAGCTCCTACGAGCAGTACTTC.

The genes are TRBV24-1 and TRBJ2-1; 7 bases fit TRBD1. The V gene's germline CDR1 is KGHDR and CDR2 SFDVKD. The CDR3 spans 15 residues. Unmatched junction bases numbered 2, after V lost 4 bases and J lost 0 bases. The CDR3 is CATSEGQSSYNEQFF. For the CDR3, the DNA is TGTGCCACCAGTGAGGGACAGAGCTCCTACAATGAGCAGTTCTTC.

This chain links TRBV29-1 with TRBJ2-1, with 11 bases lining up with TRBD2. This CDR3 is built from 15 residues. Unmatched junction bases numbered 15, after V lost 7 bases and J lost 10 bases. Germline V gene sequence: CDR1 SQVTM, CDR2 ANQGSEA. CDR3 sequence: CSAAMASGRSVEQFF. The CDR3 DNA reads as TGCAGCGCGGCGATGGCTAGCGGGAGGAGTGTGGAGCAGTTCTTC.

The rearrangement uses TRBV9 and TRBJ2-2; 7 nucleotides line up with TRBD1. The CDR3 length is 16 residues. Germline lookup yields CDR1 SGDLS and CDR2 YYNGEE. J gave up 2 bases and V 4 bases, and 8 bases lay outside the gene matches. Written as DNA, the CDR3 is TGTGCCAGCAGCCCACGACAGGGCCGAAACACCGGGGAGCTGTTTTTT. Protein product: CASSPRQGRNTGELFF.

This chain connects TRBV7-9 to TRBJ2-7; TRBD2 is a possible D gene (6 bases). This CDR3 has 13 residues. V was pared by 1 base and J by 6 bases, with 10 bases between. Per germline, CDR1 SEHNR and CDR2 FQNEAQ (reference sequence). For the CDR3, the DNA is TGTGCCAGCAGCTTAGACTGGGGAGGCGAGCAGTACTTC. This gives the protein CASSLDWGGEQYF. The full variable domain, completed using reference TRBV7-9 and TRBJ2-7, is DTGVSQNPRHKITKRGQNVTFRCDPISEHNRLYWYRQTLGQGPEFLTYFQNEAQLEKSRLLSDRFSAERPKGSFSTLEIQRTEQGDSAMYLCASSLDWGGEQYFGPGTRLTVT.

The chain is built from TRBV12-3 or TRBV12-4 and TRBJ2-1, with 9 bases aligning to TRBD2. V lost 5 bases, J lost 3 bases, and 8 bases stayed unmatched. The CDR3 totals 16 residues. CDR3 nucleotides: TGTGCCAGCAGTCCTCAGGGAGCGGGGGGCTACAATGAGCAGTTCTTC. Protein product: CASSPQGAGGYNEQFF.

V and J are TRBV2 and TRBJ2-7; TRBD1 agrees at 7 bases. The germline V gene encodes CDR1 SNHLY and CDR2 FYNNEI. This CDR3 region has 15 residues. V shed 2 bases and J 4 bases; nucleotides not matched to a gene: 8. The CDR3 bases are TGTGCCAGCAGTGAATGGGACAGCGCCCAATACGAGCAGTACTTC. As protein: CASSEWDSAQYEQYF. Variable domain in full (rest from reference TRBV2 and TRBJ2-7): EPEVTQTPSHQVTQMGQEVILRCVPISNHLYFYWYRQILGQKVEFLVSFYNNEISEKSEIFDDQFSVERPDGSNFTLKIRSTKLEDSAMYFCASSEWDSAQYEQYFGPGTRLTVT.

Concerning this clonotype: This may come from a read error, since a much larger clone is one base off. Here the CDR3 omits its conserved ending phenylalanine or tryptophan, so a read error is the likely source. The V gene is TRBV12-3 or TRBV12-4, the J gene TRBJ2-1, with 8 nucleotides matching TRBD2. The J segment lost 8 bases and the V segment lost 5 bases, leaving 5 bases of the junction unmatched. The CDR3 runs to 13 residues. The CDR3 nucleotides are TGTGCCAGCAGTAGCGGGAGTTTCGATGAGCAGTTCATC. Residues: CASSSGSFDEQFI.

The V gene is TRBV7-6, the J gene TRBJ2-5, with TRBD1 as a possible D gene (5 bases). The V end lost 5 bases, the J end lost 2 bases, and 12 bases lay between the germline ends. Germline values: CDR1 SGHVS, CDR2 FNYEAQ. The CDR3 is 14 residues long. The CDR3 nucleotides are TGTGCCAGCAGCCACGGACACAGACAAGAGACCCAGTACTTC. This encodes CASSHGHRQETQYF.

The DNA for the CDR3 is TGTGCCAGCAGTTCTGGGACAGAAGCGGGGCCCCTCCACTTT. Translating it yields CASSSGTEAGPLHF. J is TRBJ1-6 and V is TRBV6-5, with 7 bases identical to TRBD1. Unmatched junction bases numbered 10, after V lost 4 bases and J lost 13 bases. The length of the CDR3 is 14 residues. In germline, CDR1 is MNHEY, CDR2 SVGAGI.

The chain recombines TRBV6-1 with TRBJ2-7; no reliable D call. Germline V gene data show CDR1 as MNHNS and CDR2 as SASEGT. Trimming stripped 5 bases from V and 0 bases from J, with 11 bases between. The CDR3 is 14 residues long. The CDR3 region has the DNA TGTGCCAGCAGTCCTCGGATGAGCTCCTACGAGCAGTACTTC. This codes for CASSPRMSSYEQYF.

This clonotype was detected once. One end of the junction is discordant with germline, which a read error may explain. The CDR3 loop reads CASSPRRNTGELLF. The CDR3 nucleotides read TGTGCCAGCAGCCCCCGCAGGAACACCGGGGAGCTGCTTTTT. This chain joins TRBV3-1 and TRBJ2-2; maybe TRBD2 (5 bases). This CDR3 has 14 residues. The germline V gene has CDR1 LGHDT and CDR2 YNNKEL (reference sequence).

This chain connects TRBV5-5 to TRBJ1-5, with D unresolved. The ends were cut back, 2 bases at V and 7 bases at J, with 13 bases in the middle. Germline CDR1 reads SGHKS; CDR2 reads YYEKEE (reference sequence). This CDR3 comprises 14 residues. The CDR3 DNA sequence: TGTGCCAGCAGCTTTAGCGTGGGTGTCCAGCCCCAGCATTTT. This codes for CASSFSVGVQPQHF.

This chain joins TRBV28 and TRBJ2-3; possibly TRBD1 or TRBD2 for D (5 bases each). The V end was cut by 4 bases, the J end by 0 bases, with 11 bases between. This CDR3 has 15 amino acids. Germline V CDR1 and CDR2: MDHEN, SYDVKM. CDR3 protein: CASSYRDESTDTQYF. CDR3 nucleotide sequence: TGTGCCAGCAGTTATAGGGACGAGAGCACAGATACGCAGTATTTT.

This chain links TRBV20-1 with TRBJ2-7; 12 bases match TRBD2. CDR1 and CDR2 (germline): DFQATT, SNEGSKA (reference sequence). CDR3 length: 16 residues. V was clipped by 1 base and J by 1 base; unmatched bases: 5. This CDR3 is CSARGAGLAGSYEQYF. CDR3 in DNA: TGCAGTGCTAGAGGGGCGGGACTAGCGGGTTCCTACGAGCAGTACTTC.